Here is one T cell receptor beta chain with its context. Its cognate antigen is unknown. Here immunoSEQ multiplex PCR was the method, and the copy in TCRdb shows in-frame clones only, minus some. The data hold about 120,000 clones, with under 70% observed a single time. V lost 10 bases and J 3 bases, leaving 12 bases between the germline ends. Germline values: CDR1 MGHDK, CDR2 SYGVNS. This CDR3 comprises 12 residues. The data originate from a study of cytotoxic CD8 clonotypes in ibrutinib-treated CLL. General study results and limits: Clonality, elevated at ibrutinib response, dropped back toward baseline at progression. Researchers report that baseline clonality outpaced age-matched healthy donors and tracked circulating CD8+ T-cell counts.

This sample comprised PBMCs, obtained after 24 months of ibrutinib treatment. This receptor was taken from a human donor with chronic lymphocytic leukemia. The chain links TRBV25-1 to TRBJ2-5; D might be TRBD1 (6 bases). The CDR3 spells CATRTAEETQYF. CDR3 nucleotides: TGTGCCACCAGGACAGCTGAAGAGACCCAGTACTTC.